This TCR beta chain was profiled in a study of shared clonotypes between healthy human individuals. Sequenced by immunoSEQ multiplex PCR; TCRdb stores in-frame clones only, minus some. The sample carries about 2.3 million clones, more than 85% recorded once. Regarding the study as a whole: The low donor count limited represented genetic and exposure-history diversity.

V shed 0 bases and J 4 bases; nucleotides not matched to a gene: 6. This CDR3 comprises 15 residues. CDR1 is MNHEY and CDR2 is SVGAGI in the germline V gene. Worth noting for this clone: Its antigen remains unknown.

The chain is built from TRBV6-5 and TRBJ2-7; 7 nucleotides align to TRBD2. The receptor comes from a man younger than 35 in good health. Some clones in this sample may be carry-over from other donors' samples. Sequenced: naive CD4+ T cells from PBMCs. Subset specified: CD45RA+ positively selected. The CDR3 nucleotides read TGTGCCAGCAGTTACTCTCTGGCGGGAGTGTACGAGCAGTACTTC. It yields the protein CASSYSLAGVYEQYF.